The entry below describes one T cell receptor beta chain. Its antigen is as yet unknown. This entry comes from a study of identical twins. Findings and limits, study-wide: Twin sharing of out-of-frame TCR alpha was underestimated by models in monozygotic pairs.

This CDR3 region has 16 residues. With 4 bases removed from V and 3 bases from J, the gap between germline ends came to 22 bases. CDR1 is DFQATT, CDR2 SNEGSKA, per germline (reference sequence). A universal primer site was created by template switching, with the cDNA bearing unique molecular identifiers. TCRdb independently ran MiXCR on the 5' RACE reads; one entry per CDR3 protein. The table records approximately 190,000 distinct CDR3 sequences, around a sixth of them present only once. Separately, the same data were catalogued under a study of T cells expressing NK-cell markers. From that study: Roughly 6 donors showed dominant NKG2C+ clonotypes comprising about 1.0-7.5% of their CD8+ T cells. Four donors showed these clonotypes also leading the CD3+CD56-NKG2C+ fraction.

This TCR derives from a woman in her late teens or twenties in good health. This rearrangement joins TRBV20-1 to TRBJ2-7; D is undetermined. Material for sequencing was CD8+ T cells sorted from blood. DNA for the CDR3: TGCAGTGCTAACCTGCCGGGTCCCAGAGCCGACTACGAGCAGTACTTC. Amino acid sequence: CSANLPGPRADYEQYF.